This T cell receptor (beta chain) derives from a study of cytomegalovirus exposure and HLA in healthy donors. Researchers ran the PCR with 60 Vbeta and 13 Jbeta primers. Using immunoSEQ multiplex PCR, the repertoire was profiled, and TCRdb retains in-frame clones only, with some absent. The data contain about 180,000 clones, 77% of them singletons. Regarding this clone: Its matching antigen is unknown.

Study observations and caveats: Presence/absence analyses treated sequencing depth as roughly uniform across donors. Reportedly, diagnosis of cytomegalovirus status by the classifier showed high specificity and sensitivity. Indistinguishable V segments such as TRBV6-2 and TRBV6-3 were excluded.

CDR1 LNHNV and CDR2 YYDKDF come from the germline V gene (reference sequence). V dropped 0 bases and J dropped 6 bases, with 12 bases sitting between them. The CDR3 spans 15 residues. The chain combines TRBV15 with TRBJ1-5; D is perhaps TRBD1 (6 bases). Sequenced: PBMCs. The TCR sequence derives from a man between 18 and 29 years old in good health and CMV-seronegative. The CDR3 loop reads CATSRERGAPQPQHF. For the CDR3, the DNA is TGTGCCACCAGCAGAGAGCGGGGGGCTCCTCAGCCCCAGCATTTT.